One and the same sample provided the 22 T cell receptor beta chains below, sequenced in a study of cytomegalovirus exposure and HLA in healthy donors (dated by TCRdb to about 2017). Libraries were built with the immunoSEQ multiplex PCR assay. For the multiplex PCR, a mixture combining 60 forward primers for TCR Vbeta segments and 13 reverse primers for TCR Jbeta segments was used. Drawn from immuneACCESS, this table holds only the in-frame rearrangements with V and J called that TCRdb kept. Clones are partly lost; checked studies trace under half to an unresolved V gene and leave the rest unexplained. Per the sample table, the count is 110,000 to 150,000 clones. The ten largest clones capture 0.96% of the sample. The sequenced material came from PBMCs. These receptors came from a male donor in good health and CMV-seronegative.

The rearrangement joins TRBV4-3 to TRBJ1-4; possibly TRBD1 for D (6 bases). The CDR3 has 15 amino acids. Per the germline V gene, CDR1 is LGHNA and CDR2 is YSLEER. Trimming removed 1 base from V and 6 bases from J, with 12 bases in between. This CDR3 reads CASSQAWGGDEKLFF. The CDR3 nucleotides read TGCGCCAGCAGCCAAGCCTGGGGGGGCGATGAAAAACTGTTTTTT.

The J gene is TRBJ2-3, the V gene TRBV6-5; TRBD2 matches 8 bases. Germline loops: CDR1 MNHEY, CDR2 SVGAGI. Losses at the gene ends were 8 bases for V and 5 bases for J; bases not matched to a gene: 12. The CDR3 loop spans 15 amino acids. Here the CDR3 DNA reads TGTGCCAGCCGTCATCTGGCGGGAGGTGGAGATACGCAGTATTTT. This gives the protein CASRHLAGGGDTQYF.

The genes are TRBV5-1 and TRBJ2-2; no definite D call. The CDR3 totals 16 residues. Trimming removed 0 bases at V and 2 bases at J, with 11 bases between. In germline, CDR1 is SGHRS, CDR2 YFSETQ. CDR3 residues: CASSLETPINTGELFF. Here the CDR3 DNA reads TGCGCCAGCAGCTTGGAGACTCCTATTAACACCGGGGAGCTGTTTTTT. Full variable domain (outside the CDR3, taken from reference TRBV5-1 and TRBJ2-2): KAGVTQTPRYLIKTRGQQVTLSCSPISGHRSVSWYQQTPGQGLQFLFEYFSETQRNKGNFPGRFSGRQFSNSRSEMNVSTLELGDSALYLCASSLETPINTGELFFGEGSRLTVL.

The chain combines TRBV15 with TRBJ2-3; 8 bases fit TRBD2. V was clipped by 7 bases and J by 1 base; unmatched bases: 7. The CDR3 contains 15 residues. Germline CDR1 reads LNHNV; CDR2 reads YYDKDF (reference sequence). The CDR3 region has the DNA TGTGCCACCACGGGAGGGACCCTTGGCACAGATACGCAGTATTTT. Its protein is CATTGGTLGTDTQYF.

CDR3 DNA sequence: TGTGCCTGGAGCAGAGGCTCTAGCGGGACAGATACGCAGTATTTT. Translating gives CAWSRGSSGTDTQYF. The rearrangement links TRBV30 to TRBJ2-3; 8 nucleotides agree with TRBD2. The V and J ends lost 3 bases and 3 bases, in that order; junction bases with no gene match: 8. Germline CDR1 GTSNPN, CDR2 SVGIG (reference sequence). This CDR3 is built from 15 residues.

V and J are TRBV7-3 and TRBJ2-1; perhaps TRBD2 as D (6 bases). The CDR3 spans 13 residues. Germline V gives CDR1 SGHTA, CDR2 FQGTGA. The ends were cut back, 0 bases at V and 7 bases at J, with 7 bases in the middle. The CDR3 sequence is CASSLTEGNEQFF. In nucleotides, the CDR3 is TGTGCCAGCAGCTTAACGGAGGGGAATGAGCAGTTCTTC.

The chain has TRBV27 and TRBJ1-5; D is possibly TRBD1 (5 bases). CDR1 is MNHEY, CDR2 SMNVEV, per germline (reference sequence). The CDR3 is made up of 16 amino acids. V was trimmed by 8 bases and J by 2 bases, leaving 19 bases between them. CDR3 protein: CASSQMQGDGNQPQHF. CDR3 nucleotide sequence: TGTGCCAGCTCCCAAATGCAGGGCGACGGCAATCAGCCCCAGCATTTT.

The J gene is TRBJ2-6, the V gene TRBV6-1; weak D call: TRBD2 (5 bases). The germline CDR1 and CDR2 sequences are MNHNS and SASEGT. V gave up 2 bases and J gave up 0 bases, with 14 bases separating them. There are 18 residues in the CDR3. CDR3 residues: CASSEPWTDNSGANVLTF. CDR3 coding DNA: TGTGCCAGCAGTGAACCCTGGACTGATAACTCTGGGGCCAACGTCCTGACTTTC.

V and J are TRBV19 and TRBJ2-3, with a tentative D call TRBD1 (6 bases). Germline CDR1 reads LNHDA; CDR2 reads SQIVND (reference sequence). This CDR3 region has 14 residues. Between the trimmed V and J ends, which lost 4 bases and 4 bases, there was a span of 12 bases. The CDR3 reads CASSNNRVADTQYF. The CDR3, as DNA: TGTGCCAGTAGTAATAACAGGGTTGCAGATACGCAGTATTTT.

In nucleotides, the CDR3 is TGTGCCAGCAGCGTAGAGGGAAGCGGGGGGGTCACAGATACGCAGTATTTT. The encoded protein is CASSVEGSGGVTDTQYF. The chain employs TRBV9 and TRBJ2-3; TRBD2 matches 10 bases. V was clipped by 0 bases and J by 2 bases; unmatched bases: 6. The germline CDR1 and CDR2 sequences are SGDLS and YYNGEE. This CDR3 region has 17 residues.

The genes are TRBV5-1 and TRBJ2-1; 13 nucleotides line up with TRBD2. Trimming at V came to 4 bases and at J to 4 bases, leaving 2 bases not matched to a gene. The germline V gene has CDR1 SGHRS and CDR2 YFSETQ. The CDR3 is 15 amino acids. The CDR3 coding sequence is TGCGCCAGCAGCACGGGACTAGCGGGGTACAATGAGCAGTTCTTC. Translating gives CASSTGLAGYNEQFF.

The genes are TRBV29-1 and TRBJ2-5; possible D gene TRBD1, 6 bases. The J call could be wrong; TRBJ2-7 is a better fit for the DNA end. CDR1 SQVTM and CDR2 ANQGSEA come from the germline V gene. This CDR3 region has 10 residues. This CDR3 is CSVGAFEQYF. The CDR3 DNA reads as TGCAGCGTGGGGGCCTTCGAGCAGTACTTC.

The chain is built from TRBV28 and TRBJ1-5; D is perhaps TRBD1 (6 bases). V lost 5 bases to trimming and J lost 0 bases, with 11 bases between them. The germline gives CDR1 MDHEN, CDR2 SYDVKM. The CDR3 consists of 15 residues. The CDR3 loop reads CASSSTGHSNQPQHF. The DNA for the CDR3 is TGTGCCAGCAGTAGTACAGGGCATAGCAATCAGCCCCAGCATTTT.

This sequence joins TRBV30 and TRBJ1-1; no clear D. Germline V gene lookup returns CDR1 GTSNPN and CDR2 SVGIG (reference sequence). The CDR3 covers 12 residues. The CDR3: CAGGYPNTEAFF. CDR3 in DNA: TGTGCGGGAGGGTACCCTAACACTGAAGCTTTCTTT.

The chain combines TRBV5-6 with TRBJ1-6, with TRBD1 matching 12 bases. Trimming at V came to 2 bases and at J to 6 bases, leaving 12 bases not matched to a gene. The CDR3 contains 19 residues. In germline, CDR1 is SGHDT, CDR2 YYEEEE. The CDR3 sequence: CASSLGTGGFTSRNSPLHF. The CDR3 DNA sequence: TGTGCCAGCAGCTTAGGGACAGGGGGCTTCACCAGTCGTAATTCACCCCTCCACTTT.

The chain links TRBV4-3 to TRBJ2-7; weak D call: TRBD2 (6 bases). This CDR3 has 15 amino acids. The V gene lost 0 bases and the J gene lost 4 bases, with 13 bases spanning the gap. Germline-derived CDR1 and CDR2 are LGHNA and YSLEER. The CDR3 sequence is CASSQEARGRYEQYF. In DNA, the CDR3 is TGCGCCAGCAGCCAAGAGGCCCGGGGGAGGTACGAGCAGTACTTC.

The gene calls are TRBV7-9 and TRBJ1-2, with D perhaps matching TRBD1 (5 bases). V was pared by 4 bases and J by 7 bases, with 16 bases between. This CDR3 is built from 14 residues. Germline CDR1 and CDR2: SEHNR and FQNEAQ (reference sequence). CDR3 bases: TGTGCCAGCAGCTCCGCCCAGGGAATCGTTGGCTACACCTTC. Translated: CASSSAQGIVGYTF. Using reference TRBV7-9 and TRBJ1-2 for the parts outside the CDR3, the full variable domain is DTGVSQNPRHKITKRGQNVTFRCDPISEHNRLYWYRQTLGQGPEFLTYFQNEAQLEKSRLLSDRFSAERPKGSFSTLEIQRTEQGDSAMYLCASSSAQGIVGYTFGSGTRLTVV.

The rearrangement uses TRBV5-1 and TRBJ1-1, with D hard to call. Germline V gives CDR1 SGHRS, CDR2 YFSETQ. The CDR3 is 16 amino acids. Deletions cut 0 bases from V and 1 base from J, with 13 bases between. CDR3 in amino acids: CASSLEGRVANTEAFF. CDR3 sequence (DNA): TGCGCCAGCAGCTTGGAAGGTCGGGTGGCGAACACTGAAGCTTTCTTT.

The chain employs TRBV6-1 and TRBJ2-1; 9 bases agree with TRBD2. The CDR3 runs to 17 residues. Germline lookup yields CDR1 MNHNS and CDR2 SASEGT. After removal of 4 bases from V and 2 bases from J, the junction contained 9 bases not matched to a gene. The CDR3 DNA is TGTGCCAGCAGTGTCGCTGTAGCGGGAGCTACCTACAATGAGCAGTTCTTC. Protein: CASSVAVAGATYNEQFF.

The J gene is TRBJ2-1, the V gene TRBV6-5; 8 bases are shared with TRBD2. The CDR3 covers 12 residues. Germline V gives CDR1 MNHEY, CDR2 SVGAGI. V dropped 8 bases and J dropped 8; count of bases not matched to a gene: 5. The CDR3 DNA is TGTGCCAGCCGACGGGGGGGGGATGAGCAGTTCTTC. Translating gives CASRRGGDEQFF.

The rearrangement uses TRBV27 and TRBJ2-1; tentatively, D is TRBD2 (6 bases). The CDR3 is 15 residues long. Germline lookup yields CDR1 MNHEY and CDR2 SMNVEV (reference sequence). V was clipped by 5 bases and J by 1 base, with 12 bases between them. The CDR3 here is CASSRNSGSYNEQFF. CDR3 DNA: TGTGCCAGCAGTCGAAACAGCGGGTCCTACAATGAGCAGTTCTTC.

The V call is TRBV30, the J call TRBJ1-5; D may be TRBD1 (5 bases). V was clipped by 1 base and J by 4 bases, with 11 bases between them. Germline V gene data show CDR1 as GTSNPN and CDR2 as SVGIG (reference sequence). The CDR3 spans 14 residues. CDR3 in DNA: TGTGCCTGGAGTGCACACACAGGTAATCAGCCCCAGCATTTT. It specifies CAWSAHTGNQPQHF.